Each of the 30 T cell receptor beta chains below was sequenced from the same sample in a study of cytomegalovirus exposure and HLA in healthy donors. It was with 60 Vbeta and 13 Jbeta primers that the PCR ran. Data came from immunoSEQ multiplex PCR; TCRdb stores just in-frame clones and leaves some out. The sample holds some 180,000 clones, around 78% seen once. Material: PBMCs. Source of these receptors: a man aged 18 to 35 in good health and CMV-seronegative.

This clone was seen a few times. V gene TRBV6-1 combines with J gene TRBJ1-4; D call uncertain. CDR1 is MNHNS and CDR2 is SASEGT in the germline V gene. V was cut by 4 bases and J by 7 bases, with 16 bases left in between. The CDR3 has 15 residues. CDR3 coding DNA: TGTGCCAGCAGTGGCGGGCCAATTGGGAGTGAAAAACTGTTTTTT. Amino acid sequence: CASSGGPIGSEKLFF.

The chain couples TRBV11-3 to TRBJ2-3, with D perhaps TRBD2 (5 bases). CDR3 length: 12 residues. Germline CDR1 reads SGHNT; CDR2 reads YENEEA. Trimming took 7 bases from V and 2 from J, leaving 7 bases between them. The CDR3 coding sequence is TGTGCCAGCACCGGGATCACAGATACGCAGTATTTT. It codes for CASTGITDTQYF.

The chain uses TRBV10-3 and TRBJ2-3; 16 bases are shared with TRBD2. Trimming took 7 bases from V and 5 from J; bases not matched to a gene: 6. CDR3 length: 16 residues. Germline V gives CDR1 ENHRY, CDR2 SYGVKD. DNA for the CDR3: TGTGCCATCACCGCGGGACTAGCGGGGGGGGAAGATACGCAGTATTTT. This gives the protein CAITAGLAGGEDTQYF.

CDR3 region: CASSATGTGGYQPQHF. The DNA of the CDR3 is TGTGCCAGTAGTGCGACCGGGACAGGGGGGTATCAGCCCCAGCATTTT. J is TRBJ1-5 and V is TRBV19; 11 positions agree with TRBD1. The CDR3 is 16 residues long. Germline loops: CDR1 LNHDA, CDR2 SQIVND (reference sequence). Trimming removed 5 bases from V and 5 bases from J; junction bases left unmatched: 8.

The chain combines TRBV9 with TRBJ1-5; possible D gene TRBD1, 5 bases. CDR3 length: 15 residues. V lost 4 bases, J lost 3 bases, and 14 bases lay in between. Germline lookup yields CDR1 SGDLS and CDR2 YYNGEE. CDR3 region: CASSPGRVPNQPQHF. Written as DNA, the CDR3 is TGTGCCAGCAGCCCAGGGAGGGTTCCCAATCAGCCCCAGCATTTT. Combining the CDR3 with reference TRBV9 and TRBJ1-5 gives the whole variable domain DSGVTQTPKHLITATGQRVTLRCSPRSGDLSVYWYQQSLDQGLQFLIQYYNGEERAKGNILERFSAQQFPDLHSELNLSSLELGDSALYFCASSPGRVPNQPQHFGDGTRLSIL.

The rearrangement uses TRBV21-1 and TRBJ1-5; no check of the table's D call, TRBD1, against the DNA was made. TRBV21-1 counts as a pseudogene. CDR3 length: 17 amino acids. This chain's CDR3 is CASSKGLDREETQPQHF. The CDR3 bases are TGTGCCAGCAGCAAGGGACTTGACAGGGAGGAAACTCAGCCCCAGCATTTT.

This clone turned up a few times. The CDR3 coding sequence is TGTGCCAGCAGTCCCCAGGACAGGGGGGGAAATGAGCAGTTCTTC. Translating it yields CASSPQDRGGNEQFF. The rearrangement uses TRBV28 and TRBJ2-1, with 10 bases aligning to TRBD1. Germline CDR1 MDHEN, CDR2 SYDVKM. This CDR3 is built from 15 residues. The V segment lost 5 bases and the J segment 7 bases; nucleotides outside the gene matches: 8.

The rearrangement uses TRBV19 and TRBJ2-5; no clear D. Germline-derived CDR1 and CDR2 are LNHDA and SQIVND (reference sequence). The CDR3 extends over 13 amino acids. The V and J ends lost 3 bases and 2 bases respectively, with 7 bases between them. CDR3 in DNA: TGTGCCAGTAGTATCGACGGGCAAGAGACCCAGTACTTC. Its translation is CASSIDGQETQYF.

This chain uses TRBV19 with TRBJ1-1, with a weak D call TRBD1 (6 bases). The germline V gene has CDR1 LNHDA and CDR2 SQIVND (reference sequence). The ends were cut back, 6 bases at V and 0 bases at J, with 23 bases in the middle. The CDR3 is made up of 18 amino acids. CDR3 coding DNA: TGTGCCAGTAGCCGACAGGTTCGGAGCGTGGCGGTGAACACTGAAGCTTTCTTT. It specifies CASSRQVRSVAVNTEAFF.

This sequence joins TRBV9 and TRBJ2-7; TRBD2 is a possible D gene (5 bases). Trimming cost V 0 bases and J 5 bases, with 18 bases left between them. Germline V gene data show CDR1 as SGDLS and CDR2 as YYNGEE. This CDR3 region has 16 residues. The CDR3 sequence is CASSVGLGGMENEQYF. Here the CDR3 DNA reads TGTGCCAGCAGCGTAGGTTTAGGAGGAATGGAAAACGAGCAGTACTTC.

J is TRBJ2-1 and V is TRBV30; the match to TRBD2 covers 7 bases. With V trimmed by 5 bases and J by 8 bases, 12 bases remained unmatched. Per the germline V gene, CDR1 is GTSNPN and CDR2 is SVGIG (reference sequence). CDR3 length: 14 amino acids. The DNA for the CDR3 is TGTGCCTGGCGGGATGGGGGACTATCACATGAGCAGTTCTTC. Its protein product is CAWRDGGLSHEQFF.

This clone has only a few counts. This rearrangement joins TRBV11-2 to TRBJ2-5; TRBD2 matches 16 bases. From germline, CDR1 is SGHAT and CDR2 FQNNGV. The CDR3 runs to 19 residues. V gave up 5 bases and J gave up 2 bases; unmatched junction bases: 11. This CDR3 reads CASSQLGTSGGAGQETQYF. The CDR3 DNA follows: TGTGCCAGCAGCCAACTCGGGACTAGCGGGGGGGCGGGGCAAGAGACCCAGTACTTC. Full variable domain (missing parts from reference TRBV11-2 and TRBJ2-5): EAGVAQSPRYKIIEKRQSVAFWCNPISGHATLYWYQQILGQGPKLLIQFQNNGVVDDSQLPKDRFSAERLKGVDSTLKIQPAKLEDSAVYLCASSQLGTSGGAGQETQYFGPGTRLLVL.

The V and J genes are TRBV2 and TRBJ2-2; D is possibly TRBD2 (5 bases). This CDR3 is 15 amino acids long. Trimming stripped 4 bases from V and 8 bases from J, with 17 bases between. Germline lookup yields CDR1 SNHLY and CDR2 FYNNEI. The CDR3 DNA reads TGTGCCAGCAGTGCGGGGTCGGTCGCTCCTGGGGAGCTGTTTTTT. Translated, it gives CASSAGSVAPGELFF. Variable domain in full (rest from reference TRBV2 and TRBJ2-2): EPEVTQTPSHQVTQMGQEVILRCVPISNHLYFYWYRQILGQKVEFLVSFYNNEISEKSEIFDDQFSVERPDGSNFTLKIRSTKLEDSAMYFCASSAGSVAPGELFFGEGSRLTVL.

The J gene is TRBJ2-5, the V gene TRBV7-2; 12 bases fit TRBD2. With V trimmed by 5 bases and J by 2 bases, 6 bases remained unmatched. The V gene's germline CDR1 is SGHTA and CDR2 FQGNSA. This CDR3 has 16 residues. The CDR3 reads CASSVTGTSGQETQYF. The CDR3 nucleotides are TGTGCCAGCAGCGTTACCGGGACTAGCGGGCAAGAGACCCAGTACTTC.

The chain is built from TRBV9 and TRBJ2-1, with TRBD1 matching 8 bases. With V trimmed by 0 bases and J by 9 bases, 8 bases remained unmatched. Per germline, CDR1 SGDLS and CDR2 YYNGEE. The CDR3 sequence is 15 residues long. The DNA of the CDR3 is TGTGCCAGCAGCGTAGGAAGGACAGGGAAAGGTGAGCAGTTCTTC. Its translation is CASSVGRTGKGEQFF.

DNA for the CDR3: TGTGCCAGCATCGAACGACTAGCGGGGTTCGCGAACACCGGGGAGCTGTTTTTT. Its protein product is CASIERLAGFANTGELFF. This chain uses TRBV2 with TRBJ2-2; 11 nucleotides match TRBD2. This CDR3 comprises 18 residues. Germline V gene lookup returns CDR1 SNHLY and CDR2 FYNNEI. J gave up 0 bases and V 7 bases, and 10 bases lay outside the gene matches.

This clone has a handful of counts. V gene TRBV25-1 combines with J gene TRBJ2-6, with D uncertain. Germline loops: CDR1 MGHDK, CDR2 SYGVNS. V shed 6 bases and J shed 4 bases, with 7 bases lying between them. CDR3 length: 13 residues. The CDR3, as DNA: TGTGCCAGCAGCCTGGGCGGGGCCAACGTCCTGACTTTC. Protein product: CASSLGGANVLTF.

The chain links TRBV6-6 to TRBJ1-2; D uncertain. Germline CDR1 reads MNHNY; CDR2 reads SVGAGI (reference sequence). V was pared by 5 bases and J by 4 bases, with 11 bases between. This CDR3 contains 13 residues. The DNA of the CDR3 is TGTGCCAGCAGTCAACAGCGGACCTATGGCTACACCTTC. Protein product: CASSQQRTYGYTF.

Note on this clone: At one of its ends the junction is not consistent with the germline gene, which may arise from a read error. This chain uses TRBV10-3 with TRBJ2-7, with a tentative D call TRBD1 (6 bases). The CDR3 has 14 amino acids. The germline V gene has CDR1 ENHRY and CDR2 SYGVKD. The CDR3 sequence is CATSPQTGSNEQYF. In nucleotides, the CDR3 is TGTGCCACCTCACCGCAGACAGGCTCCAACGAGCAGTACTTC.

CDR3 loop: CASRLSRGKNTEAFF. For the CDR3, the DNA is TGTGCCAGCAGATTAAGCAGGGGAAAGAACACTGAAGCTTTCTTT. The V and J genes are TRBV6-1 and TRBJ1-1, with D possibly matching TRBD1 (6 bases). The CDR3 has 15 residues. Trimming left V 6 bases short and J 1 base short, with 15 bases between. CDR1 MNHNS and CDR2 SASEGT come from the germline V gene.

This clone was detected only a few times. The V and J genes are TRBV7-2 and TRBJ2-7; the match to TRBD1 covers 8 bases. CDR3 length: 14 residues. CDR1 SGHTA and CDR2 FQGNSA come from the germline V gene. The V and J ends lost 1 base and 6 bases, in that order; junction bases with no gene match: 5. The CDR3 DNA sequence: TGTGCCAGCAGCTTAGGGGTACAGGGGGGCGAGCAGTACTTC. It codes for CASSLGVQGGEQYF.

As for this clone: This sample includes further DNA sequences coding for the same CDR3. J is TRBJ1-1 and V is TRBV5-1; the D is unclear. The V gene lost 0 bases and the J gene lost 1 base, with 4 bases spanning the gap. The CDR3 loop spans 13 amino acids. Germline CDR1 SGHRS, CDR2 YFSETQ. CDR3 coding DNA: TGCGCCAGCAGCTTGGCGGGGAACACTGAAGCTTTCTTT. Protein product: CASSLAGNTEAFF.

The chain recombines TRBV11-2 with TRBJ1-2; 7 nucleotides line up with TRBD1. V dropped 1 base and J dropped 8; count of bases not matched to a gene: 7. The length of the CDR3 is 14 residues. Germline CDR1 reads SGHAT; CDR2 reads FQNNGV. CDR3 region: CASSLGGDRQGYTF. The DNA for the CDR3 is TGTGCCAGCAGCTTAGGAGGGGACAGACAAGGCTACACCTTC.

Here the CDR3 reads CASSRQGYQETQYF. The DNA of the CDR3 is TGCGCCAGCAGTCGACAGGGCTACCAAGAGACCCAGTACTTC. This chain uses TRBV10-1 with TRBJ2-5; 7 bases align to TRBD1. There are 14 residues in the CDR3. Germline V gene lookup returns CDR1 WNHNN and CDR2 SYGVQD (reference sequence). V lost 5 bases to trimming and J lost 0 bases; unmatched junction nucleotides: 3.

The chain links TRBV7-9 to TRBJ2-5, with a possible D match to TRBD2 (5 bases). The J call is in doubt because the DNA end fits TRBJ2-7 better. Germline CDR1 SEHNR, CDR2 FQNEAQ (reference sequence). The CDR3 has 16 amino acids. CDR3 protein: CASSDPGVSQSYEQYF. The CDR3 DNA follows: TGTGCCAGCAGCGACCCCGGGGTTTCACAATCCTACGAGCAGTACTTC.

This clone was seen more than once but under ten times. The genes are TRBV6-5 and TRBJ2-7, with 10 bases aligning to TRBD2. J gave up 2 bases and V 5 bases, and 6 bases lay outside the gene matches. CDR1 and CDR2 from the germline V gene are MNHEY and SVGAGI. The CDR3 totals 15 residues. In nucleotides, the CDR3 is TGTGCCAGCAGTCCCGAAGCGGGAGGGGCCTACGAGCAGTACTTC. Amino acid sequence: CASSPEAGGAYEQYF.

The CDR3 DNA follows: TGTGCCTTCACACGGGACAGGGCCCGGTGGGGTGGCTACACCTTC. Its protein product is CAFTRDRARWGGYTF. This chain links TRBV30 with TRBJ1-2; TRBD1 matches at 9 bases. Germline CDR1 GTSNPN, CDR2 SVGIG (reference sequence). V shed 7 bases, J shed 7 bases, and the junction held 16 bases outside the gene matches. The length of the CDR3 is 15 residues.

The chain employs TRBV5-6 and TRBJ1-5; no firm D call. The germline CDR1 and CDR2 sequences are SGHDT and YYEEEE. There are 14 residues in the CDR3. Trimming cost V 2 bases and J 4 bases, with 10 bases left between them. Here the CDR3 reads CASSFDGENQPQHF. In DNA form, the CDR3 reads TGTGCCAGCAGCTTTGACGGGGAAAATCAGCCCCAGCATTTT.

This clone was counted a single time. The gene calls are TRBV11-2 and TRBJ2-7; D call uncertain. Trimming stripped 1 base from V and 6 bases from J, with 13 bases between. Germline V gene sequence: CDR1 SGHAT, CDR2 FQNNGV. This CDR3 region has 14 residues. The CDR3 reads CASSLASQRGEQYF. In DNA, the CDR3 is TGTGCCAGCAGCTTAGCCAGTCAGAGAGGCGAGCAGTACTTC.

This clone has only a few counts. This chain uses TRBV4-1 with TRBJ1-1; TRBD1 agrees at 7 bases. Germline CDR1 MGHRA, CDR2 YSYEKL. The trim removed 4 bases at V and 6 bases at J, leaving 5 bases unmatched. The CDR3 spans 13 residues. The CDR3 spells CASSPRTGPEAFF. The CDR3, as DNA: TGCGCCAGCAGCCCCCGGACAGGTCCTGAAGCTTTCTTT.